One sample yielded the 29 T cell receptor beta chains listed below, sequenced in a study of blood T cell repertoires in COVID-19. Generated by immunoSEQ multiplex PCR, the TCRdb table keeps only in-frame clones and is missing some. The sample contains 250,000 to 300,000 clones, 88% of which appear only once. The sample consisted of PBMCs or T cells enriched from blood (not recorded which). All receptors come from a woman aged 55-75 years in a cohort exposed to, infected with or recovered from COVID-19 (not recorded which).

This chain joins TRBV7-9 and TRBJ2-5; perhaps TRBD1 as D (6 bases). Trimming removed 2 bases from V and 0 bases from J, with 13 bases in between. This CDR3 spans 16 amino acids. Germline V gene lookup returns CDR1 SEHNR and CDR2 FQNEAQ (reference sequence). CDR3 amino acids: CASSLSAQGYQETQYF. As DNA, the CDR3 is TGTGCCAGCAGCTTATCTGCCCAGGGGTACCAAGAGACCCAGTACTTC.

The chain is built from TRBV7-6 and TRBJ2-1; TRBD2 is a possible D gene (6 bases). Germline V gene data show CDR1 as SGHVS and CDR2 as FNYEAQ. This CDR3 is 14 amino acids long. V was pared by 0 bases and J by 4 bases, with 7 bases between. CDR3: CASSLAGGYNEQFF. In DNA form, the CDR3 reads TGTGCCAGCAGCTTAGCGGGAGGATACAATGAGCAGTTCTTC.

V usage is TRBV28 and J usage is TRBJ2-1, with TRBD2 as a possible D gene (5 bases). This CDR3 has 12 residues. V was cut by 8 bases and J by 3 bases, with 8 bases left in between. CDR1 and CDR2 (germline): MDHEN, SYDVKM. Written as DNA, the CDR3 is TGTGCCAGCGGACTGAACTACAATGAGCAGTTCTTC. It codes for CASGLNYNEQFF.

V gene TRBV25-1 combines with J gene TRBJ2-7; 9 bases are shared with TRBD1. The CDR3 is made up of 16 amino acids. Trimming took 2 bases from V and 4 from J; bases not matched to a gene: 9. The V gene's germline CDR1 is MGHDK and CDR2 SYGVNS. The CDR3 is CASSEHSWTGVYEQYF. The CDR3 region has the DNA TGTGCCAGCAGTGAACATTCGTGGACAGGGGTGTACGAGCAGTACTTC.

V usage is TRBV2 and J usage is TRBJ2-5, with TRBD2 matching 13 bases. Germline V CDR1 and CDR2: SNHLY, FYNNEI. The trim removed 7 bases at V and 4 bases at J, leaving 3 bases unmatched. The CDR3 spans 14 residues. The CDR3 spells CASKGTSGTETQYF. The CDR3 DNA sequence: TGTGCCAGCAAGGGGACTAGCGGGACAGAGACCCAGTACTTC.

The V and J genes are TRBV7-9 and TRBJ2-5; TRBD1 aligns across 8 bases. The CDR3 has 15 residues. J gave up 4 bases and V 5 bases, and 9 bases lay outside the gene matches. Germline CDR1 reads SEHNR; CDR2 reads FQNEAQ (reference sequence). The CDR3 sequence is CASSPGGLVVETQYF. The CDR3 DNA reads TGTGCCAGCAGCCCAGGGGGCTTGGTGGTAGAGACCCAGTACTTC.

The gene calls are TRBV6-4 and TRBJ2-1; D remains ambiguous. Germline values: CDR1 MRHNA, CDR2 SNTAGT. V lost 4 bases and J 4 bases, leaving 8 bases between the germline ends. The CDR3 covers 13 residues. CDR3 loop: CASSVAGYNEQFF. The CDR3 bases are TGTGCCAGCAGTGTCGCCGGGTACAATGAGCAGTTCTTC.

The rearrangement links TRBV3-1 (or the pseudogene TRBV3-2) to TRBJ1-6; D is perhaps TRBD1 (5 bases). The CDR3 totals 17 residues. CDR1 is LGHDT, CDR2 YNNKEL, per germline (reference sequence). Trimming left V 0 bases short and J 5 bases short, with 14 bases between. CDR3: CASSQESRGPHNSPLHF. CDR3 in DNA: TGTGCCAGCAGCCAAGAATCGCGGGGACCGCATAATTCACCCCTCCACTTT.

The chain's CDR3 is CASSSYSGRASTDTQYF. CDR3 nucleotide sequence: TGTGCCAGCAGTTCATATAGCGGGAGGGCTAGCACAGATACGCAGTATTTT. The chain has TRBV28 and TRBJ2-3; 11 bases line up with TRBD2. Germline CDR1 is MDHEN and CDR2 is SYDVKM. CDR3 size: 17 residues. Trimming removed 4 bases from V and 0 bases from J; junction bases left unmatched: 6.

The chain carries TRBV10-3 and TRBJ1-5, with D tentatively TRBD1 (5 bases). V lost 11 bases to trimming and J lost 1 base, with 9 bases between them. The germline CDR1 and CDR2 sequences are ENHRY and SYGVKD. This CDR3 contains 12 residues. The CDR3 DNA reads TGTGCCGCGGGGGGGAGCAATCAGCCCCAGCATTTT. Protein product: CAAGGSNQPQHF.

This sequence joins TRBV7-3 and TRBJ2-1, with 10 bases that match TRBD2. J lost 4 bases, V lost 3 bases, and 6 bases had no gene match. The germline V gene has CDR1 SGHTA and CDR2 FQGTGA. The CDR3 sequence is 16 residues long. The CDR3, as DNA: TGTGCCAGCAGCTTTTCTAGCGGGAGCCGATACAATGAGCAGTTCTTC. Protein sequence: CASSFSSGSRYNEQFF.

J is TRBJ2-7 and V is TRBV2, with 8 bases matching TRBD1. The V and J ends lost 5 bases and 6 bases, in that order; junction bases with no gene match: 3. The CDR3 spans 12 residues. Germline lookup yields CDR1 SNHLY and CDR2 FYNNEI. The CDR3: CASSFGTGEQYF. CDR3 nucleotides: TGTGCCAGCAGTTTCGGGACAGGCGAGCAGTACTTC.

The V call is TRBV19, the J call TRBJ1-6; 7 bases line up with TRBD1. The trim removed 1 base at V and 8 bases at J, leaving 2 bases unmatched. CDR1 and CDR2 (germline): LNHDA, SQIVND (reference sequence). The CDR3 is 14 residues long. The DNA of the CDR3 is TGTGCCAGTAGTATAGCTACAGGGGATTCACCCCTCCACTTT. Translation: CASSIATGDSPLHF.

This clone was seen a single time. The chain is built from TRBV30 and TRBJ1-1; D remains unclear. The CDR3 is 13 amino acids. Trimming shortened V by 0 bases and J by 7 bases, and 12 bases separated the two germline ends. The germline gives CDR1 GTSNPN, CDR2 SVGIG (reference sequence). The CDR3 DNA follows: TGTGCCTGGAGTGTACTAATCGAGCGTGAAGCTTTCTTT. Translation: CAWSVLIEREAFF.

This chain links TRBV6-5 with TRBJ2-7, with TRBD2 matching 7 bases. J gave up 9 bases and V 5 bases, and 10 bases lay outside the gene matches. This CDR3 contains 13 residues. Per the germline V gene, CDR1 is MNHEY and CDR2 is SVGAGI. The CDR3 region is CASSNDGTTRQYF. CDR3 bases: TGTGCCAGCAGTAACGACGGGACTACGCGGCAGTACTTC.

This clone was observed a single time. The chain joins TRBV24-1 to TRBJ1-5, with no clear D. The CDR3 has 16 amino acids. Trimming cost V 5 bases and J 0 bases, with 13 bases left between them. Germline V gene lookup returns CDR1 KGHDR and CDR2 SFDVKD. The CDR3 loop is CATSAGGRNSNQPQHF. The CDR3 DNA follows: TGTGCCACCAGTGCGGGCGGGAGAAATAGCAATCAGCCCCAGCATTTT.

The rearrangement joins TRBV5-4 to TRBJ2-5; a possible D gene is TRBD1 (6 bases). CDR3 length: 14 amino acids. Trimming pared 4 bases from V and 9 bases from J, leaving 19 bases between. The V gene's germline CDR1 is SGHNT and CDR2 YYREEE (reference sequence). This CDR3 reads CASSTADSTVAQYF. CDR3 bases: TGTGCCAGCAGCACTGCGGACAGTACGGTGGCCCAGTACTTC. Together with reference TRBV5-4 and TRBJ2-5, the CDR3 gives the full variable domain: ETGVTQSPTHLIKTRGQQVTLRCSSQSGHNTVSWYQQALGQGPQFIFQYYREEENGRGNFPPRFSGLQFPNYSSELNVNALELDDSALYLCASSTADSTVAQYFGPGTRLLVL.

J is TRBJ1-5 and V is TRBV7-8; 8 positions agree with TRBD1. This CDR3 region has 16 residues. Germline CDR1 is SGHVS and CDR2 is FQNEAQ. Trimming removed 5 bases from V and 1 base from J; junction bases left unmatched: 7. The CDR3 nucleotides are TGTGCCAGCAGCCAATGGACAGGGACGAGCAATCAGCCCCAGCATTTT. Translating gives CASSQWTGTSNQPQHF.

This rearrangement joins TRBV7-9 to TRBJ1-3; the D gene is possibly TRBD1 (5 bases). V shed 6 bases and J shed 4 bases, with 25 bases lying between them. This CDR3 has 18 amino acids. Per germline, CDR1 SEHNR and CDR2 FQNEAQ (reference sequence). The CDR3 spells CASSAGMGTKTAGNTIYF. The CDR3 nucleotides are TGTGCCAGCAGTGCAGGGATGGGGACTAAAACTGCGGGAAACACCATATATTTT.

The chain links TRBV6-1 to TRBJ1-2; tentatively, D is TRBD1 (5 bases). V lost 4 bases and J lost 0, with 12 bases in between. The CDR3 consists of 15 residues. CDR1 is MNHNS and CDR2 is SASEGT in the germline V gene. The DNA of the CDR3 is TGTGCCAGCAGTGGCCGACAGCCGACTAACTATGGCTACACCTTC. Residues: CASSGRQPTNYGYTF.

V usage is TRBV28 and J usage is TRBJ1-2, with no clear D. The CDR3 extends over 13 amino acids. CDR1 is MDHEN and CDR2 is SYDVKM in the germline V gene. Trimming removed 7 bases at V and 4 bases at J, with 13 bases between. For the CDR3, the DNA is TGTGCCAGCACCTCCGCGAGCGTCTATGGCTACACCTTC. Protein sequence: CASTSASVYGYTF.

This chain connects TRBV28 to TRBJ2-1, with 13 positions matching TRBD2. J lost 5 bases, V lost 4 bases, and 5 bases had no gene match. Germline V gene data show CDR1 as MDHEN and CDR2 as SYDVKM. CDR3 length: 16 residues. The CDR3: CASSYNGLAGDNEQFF. The CDR3 DNA sequence: TGTGCCAGCAGTTATAATGGACTAGCGGGAGACAATGAGCAGTTCTTC.

The chain links TRBV9 to TRBJ2-1; D perhaps matches TRBD2 (6 bases). Germline-derived CDR1 and CDR2 are SGDLS and YYNGEE. This CDR3 has 15 residues. V dropped 2 bases and J dropped 4 bases, with 13 bases sitting between them. The CDR3 bases are TGTGCCAGCAGCGTCACCGGGACTTCATACAATGAGCAGTTCTTC. Its protein is CASSVTGTSYNEQFF.

The chain uses TRBV5-1 and TRBJ1-6, with TRBD1 identical over 9 bases. J was trimmed by 7 bases and V by 3 bases; bases with no gene match: 5. The CDR3 runs 15 residues. Germline V lookup: CDR1 SGHRS, CDR2 YFSETQ. The CDR3: CASSSGQGPNSPLHF. The DNA for the CDR3 is TGCGCCAGCAGCTCGGGACAGGGTCCGAATTCACCCCTCCACTTT.

The chain is built from TRBV28 and TRBJ2-1; D is perhaps TRBD1 (6 bases). CDR1 MDHEN and CDR2 SYDVKM come from the germline V gene. The CDR3 is 13 residues long. The V end lost 4 bases, the J end lost 9 bases, and 13 bases lay between the germline ends. As DNA, the CDR3 is TGTGCCAGCAGTTCCACAGGGCGAGGTGAGCAGTTCTTC. Protein sequence: CASSSTGRGEQFF.

V gene TRBV10-3 combines with J gene TRBJ2-7; 7 nucleotides match TRBD1. The ends lost 5 bases at V and 2 bases at J; junction bases unmatched: 6. The CDR3 has 14 residues. Germline CDR1 and CDR2: ENHRY and SYGVKD. The CDR3: CAISPDRDAYEQYF. In nucleotides, the CDR3 is TGTGCCATCAGTCCCGACAGGGATGCCTACGAGCAGTACTTC.

V and J are TRBV27 and TRBJ2-1, with TRBD2 matching over 8 bases. Germline CDR1 is MNHEY and CDR2 is SMNVEV (reference sequence). The CDR3 consists of 16 residues. V lost 2 bases and J lost 8; bases outside the gene matches: 11. The chain's CDR3 is CASSLLKSGGVDEQFF. Here the CDR3 DNA reads TGTGCCAGCAGTTTACTTAAGTCGGGAGGGGTAGATGAGCAGTTCTTC.

This chain links TRBV5-1 with TRBJ2-2; maybe TRBD2 (5 bases). The CDR3 runs 14 residues. CDR1 is SGHRS, CDR2 YFSETQ, per germline. V was trimmed by 2 bases and J by 6 bases, leaving 11 bases between them. The CDR3 spells CASSLAAGAGELFF. CDR3 bases: TGCGCCAGCAGCTTAGCGGCTGGGGCCGGGGAGCTGTTTTTT.

The chain couples TRBV14 to TRBJ2-1, with TRBD2 matching over 8 bases. This CDR3 has 13 residues. Looked up from germline, CDR1 is SGHDN and CDR2 is FVKESK. After removal of 2 bases from V and 10 bases from J, the junction contained 4 bases not matched to a gene. The CDR3 is CASSQLAGREQFF. The CDR3 DNA sequence: TGTGCCAGCAGCCAATTAGCGGGACGGGAGCAGTTCTTC.